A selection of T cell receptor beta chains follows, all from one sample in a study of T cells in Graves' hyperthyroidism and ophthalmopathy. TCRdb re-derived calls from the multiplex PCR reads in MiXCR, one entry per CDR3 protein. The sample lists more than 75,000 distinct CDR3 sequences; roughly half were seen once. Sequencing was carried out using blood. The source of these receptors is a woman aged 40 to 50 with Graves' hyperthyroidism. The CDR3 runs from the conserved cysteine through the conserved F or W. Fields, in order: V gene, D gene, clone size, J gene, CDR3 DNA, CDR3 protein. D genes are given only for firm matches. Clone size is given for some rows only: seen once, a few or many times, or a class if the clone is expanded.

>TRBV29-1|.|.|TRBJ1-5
TGCAGCGTTGAAGGCGGAGGATTACAGCATTTT
CSVEGGGLQHF
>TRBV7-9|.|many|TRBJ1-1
TGTGCCAGCAGCTTCGGGATAGACAAAGCTTTCTTT
CASSFGIDKAFF
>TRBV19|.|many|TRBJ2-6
TGTGCCAGTAGTTTTAAAGGGCCCTCGACTGGGGCCAACGTCCTGACTTTC
CASSFKGPSTGANVLTF
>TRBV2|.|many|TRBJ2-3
TGTGCCAGCAGTGCAGAGGAGATGAGGACAGATACGCAGTATTTT
CASSAEEMRTDTQYF
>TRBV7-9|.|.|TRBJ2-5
TGTGCCAGCAGCCGCTGGGGGACCCAGTACTTC
CASSRWGTQYF
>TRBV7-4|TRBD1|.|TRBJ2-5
TGTGCCAGCAGCACGAGACAGGGGGCGGAGACCCATTACTTC
CASSTRQGAETHYF
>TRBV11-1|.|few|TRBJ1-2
TGTGCCAGCAGTGGGGGGCCACCGAGGGAACTATATGGCTACACCTTC
CASSGGPPRELYGYTF
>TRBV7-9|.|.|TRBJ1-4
TGTGCCAGCAGCTTAGGGCGGGGGCGAGGTGAAAAACTGTTTTTT
CASSLGRGRGEKLFF
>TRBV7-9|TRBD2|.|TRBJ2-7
TGTGCCAGCAGCTTAGGGGACGGGAGGGTTGGCGAGCAGTACTTC
CASSLGDGRVGEQYF
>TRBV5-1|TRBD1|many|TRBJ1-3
TGCGCCACTATTGACAGGGCTGCCCCTGGAAACACCATATATTTT
CATIDRAAPGNTIYF
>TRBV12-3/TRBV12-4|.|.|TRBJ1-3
TGTGCCAGCAGAAGAGGGGCAGGAAACACCATATATTTT
CASRRGAGNTIYF
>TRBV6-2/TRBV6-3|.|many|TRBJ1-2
TGTGCCAGCAGCACAGGTTACTATGGCTACACCTTC
CASSTGYYGYTF
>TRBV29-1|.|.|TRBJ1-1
TGCAGCATAGTAGAGGATGAAGCTTTCTTT
CSIVEDEAFF
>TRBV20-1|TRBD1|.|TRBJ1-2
TGCAGTGCTTACGGACAGGGAGGCTCTGGCTACACCTTC
CSAYGQGGSGYTF
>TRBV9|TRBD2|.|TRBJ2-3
TGTGCCAGCGGACTAGCGGACGCCACAGATACGCAGTATTTT
CASGLADATDTQYF
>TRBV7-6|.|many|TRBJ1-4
TGTGCCAGCCACGACGGGGGGGATGAAGAAAAACTGTTTTTT
CASHDGGDEEKLFF
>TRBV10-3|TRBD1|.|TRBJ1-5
TGTGCCATCAGTCCTGGCGGGGACAGGGGGAATCAGCCCCAGCATTTT
CAISPGGDRGNQPQHF
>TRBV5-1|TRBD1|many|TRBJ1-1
TGCGCCAGCAGCTTGGAGGACAGGAAGCCGCTGATGAACACTGAAGCTTTCTTT
CASSLEDRKPLMNTEAFF
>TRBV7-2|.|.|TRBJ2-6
TGTGCCAGCAGCTTCGGTAGGGGAACCTCTGGGGCCAACGTCCTGACTTTC
CASSFGRGTSGANVLTF
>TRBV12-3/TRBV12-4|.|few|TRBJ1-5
TGTGCCAGCAGTGAAGGGGGGGGAGATCAGCCCCAGCATTTT
CASSEGGGDQPQHF
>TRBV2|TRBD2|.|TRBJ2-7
TGTGCCAGCAGCTTACTAGCGGGAGGAGGTTCCTACGAGCAGTACTTC
CASSLLAGGGSYEQYF
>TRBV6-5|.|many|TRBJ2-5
TGTGCCAGCAGTTACTCGGACACCCGAAGGGGAGCCCAGTACTTC
CASSYSDTRRGAQYF
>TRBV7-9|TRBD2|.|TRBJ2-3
TGTGCCAGCAGTTACGGACTAGCGGGAGATACGCAGTATTTT
CASSYGLAGDTQYF
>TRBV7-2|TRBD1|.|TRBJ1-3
TGTGCCAGCAGCACCCCGGGACAGGGGGCGACTGGCTTAAACACCATATATTTT
CASSTPGQGATGLNTIYF
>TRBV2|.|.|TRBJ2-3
TGTGCCACGAGGAACCGGGACCAATCCACAGGTACACAGTATTTT
CATRNRDQSTGTQYF
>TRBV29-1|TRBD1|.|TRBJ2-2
TGCAGCAGTTCCGGACAGGGTAGCACCGGGGAGCTGTTTTTT
CSSSGQGSTGELFF
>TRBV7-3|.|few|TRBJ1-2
TGTGCCAGCAGCTTAGGAGGGATGGACGGCTACACCTTC
CASSLGGMDGYTF
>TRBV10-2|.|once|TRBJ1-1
TGCGCCAGCAGTGAGTTGTTGGGACTGAACACTGAAGCTTTCTTT
CASSELLGLNTEAFF
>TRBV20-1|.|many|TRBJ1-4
TGCAGTGCGCGGACAGAGAATGAAAAACTGTTTTTT
CSARTENEKLFF